One and the same sample provided the 28 T cell receptor beta chains below, sequenced in a study of T-cell memory formation after mild COVID-19. TCRdb ran MiXCR on the 5' RACE reads and lists one entry per CDR3 protein. The table records 300,000 to 350,000 distinct CDR3 sequences, roughly 19% of them present only once. Sequencing was performed on PBMCs or a T cell subset sorted from them (not recorded which). These receptors originate from a man between 18 and 35 years old who had mild COVID-19 (a few samples of this study predate the infection). Cell type and time point are not known.

This chain joins TRBV7-8 and TRBJ1-4; TRBD1 might be the D (5 bases). The V end was cut by 4 bases, the J end by 0 bases, with 21 bases between. This CDR3 contains 19 residues. Germline CDR1 and CDR2: SGHVS and FQNEAQ. CDR3 in DNA: TGTGCCAGCAGCTCGAGGAGGGGACCGGCAATTGCAACTAATGAAAAACTGTTTTTT. As protein: CASSSRRGPAIATNEKLFF. Variable domain in full (rest from reference TRBV7-8 and TRBJ1-4): GAGVSQSPRYKVAKRGQDVALRCDPISGHVSLFWYQQALGQGPEFLTYFQNEAQLDKSGLPSDRFFAERPEGSVSTLKIQRTQQEDSAVYLCASSSRRGPAIATNEKLFFGSGTQLSVL.

This chain uses TRBV6-6 with TRBJ1-6; the D gene is possibly TRBD1 (5 bases). Germline CDR1 and CDR2: MNHNY and SVGAGI (reference sequence). The CDR3 length is 13 residues. V lost 6 bases to trimming and J lost 14 bases, with 17 bases between them. In DNA, the CDR3 is TGTGCCAGCAGGCCGGGGGTGTTTACAGCCCTCCACTTT. Translated: CASRPGVFTALHF.

The chain couples TRBV5-1 to TRBJ1-4, with D unresolved. Trimming pared 4 bases from V and 6 bases from J, leaving 13 bases between. The CDR3 covers 14 residues. The germline V gene has CDR1 SGHRS and CDR2 YFSETQ. The DNA of the CDR3 is TGCGCCAGCAGCAGCGGGTCCCCTTATGAAAAACTGTTTTTT. Its protein is CASSSGSPYEKLFF.

V gene TRBV7-3 combines with J gene TRBJ1-5, with 8 bases that match TRBD1. The J segment lost 2 bases and the V segment lost 9 bases, leaving 9 bases of the junction unmatched. The CDR3 covers 15 residues. Germline V gene lookup returns CDR1 SGHTA and CDR2 FQGTGA. As DNA, the CDR3 is TGTGCCAGACTCGACAGGGGCCCCTGCAATCAGCCCCAGCATTTT. This translates into CARLDRGPCNQPQHF.

This clonotype was picked up a small number of times. The chain recombines TRBV20-1 with TRBJ2-3; perhaps TRBD1 as D (5 bases). The CDR3 is 15 amino acids. The germline V and J ends were trimmed by 3 bases and 1 base, with 14 bases remaining between them. Germline V gene data show CDR1 as DFQATT and CDR2 as SNEGSKA (reference sequence). CDR3 DNA: TGCAGTGCTAGTCAGCAAGGGGAAGGCACAGATACGCAGTATTTT. Amino acids: CSASQQGEGTDTQYF.

This rearrangement joins TRBV9 to TRBJ2-3; tentatively, D is TRBD2 (5 bases). The CDR3 is 13 residues long. Looked up from germline, CDR1 is SGDLS and CDR2 is YYNGEE. Trimming removed 6 bases from V and 1 base from J, with 9 bases in between. CDR3 sequence: CASTAGGTDTQYF. The CDR3 region has the DNA TGTGCCAGCACCGCCGGGGGCACAGATACGCAGTATTTT. Filled out from reference TRBV9 and TRBJ2-3, the complete variable domain reads DSGVTQTPKHLITATGQRVTLRCSPRSGDLSVYWYQQSLDQGLQFLIQYYNGEERAKGNILERFSAQQFPDLHSELNLSSLELGDSALYFCASTAGGTDTQYFGPGTRLTVL.

On this clonotype itself: An end of the junction differs from the germline gene, which may be a read error. The CDR3 nucleotides are TGCGCAAGCAGCCACCTAGGGGGCAGGAATCAGCACCAGCATTTT. Protein: CASSHLGGRNQHQHF. The genes are TRBV4-1 and TRBJ1-5; 7 positions match TRBD1. The CDR3 runs 15 residues. CDR1 and CDR2 (germline): MGHRA, YSYEKL.

This rearrangement joins TRBV7-2 to TRBJ2-7; no reliable D call. Trimming pared 5 bases from V and 6 bases from J, leaving 14 bases between. Germline CDR1 and CDR2: SGHTA and FQGNSA. There are 13 residues in the CDR3. The CDR3, as DNA: TGTGCCAGCAGCGTCACAGAAGGTCGCGAGCAGTACGTC. Its translation is CASSVTEGREQYV.

This clonotype was recorded many times. J is TRBJ2-3 and V is TRBV5-1, with 7 positions matching TRBD1. After removal of 4 bases from V and 0 bases from J, the junction contained 5 bases not matched to a gene. Germline V gives CDR1 SGHRS, CDR2 YFSETQ. The CDR3 has 15 amino acids. This CDR3 reads CASSLRTGSTDTQYF. The CDR3, as DNA: TGCGCCAGCAGCCTACGGACAGGTAGCACAGATACGCAGTATTTT. The variable domain in full, completed from reference TRBV5-1 and TRBJ2-3, reads KAGVTQTPRYLIKTRGQQVTLSCSPISGHRSVSWYQQTPGQGLQFLFEYFSETQRNKGNFPGRFSGRQFSNSRSEMNVSTLELGDSALYLCASSLRTGSTDTQYFGPGTRLTVL.

This rearrangement joins TRBV20-1 to TRBJ1-2; 7 bases line up with TRBD1. Germline CDR1 and CDR2: DFQATT and SNEGSKA (reference sequence). Trimming removed 3 bases from V and 2 bases from J; junction bases left unmatched: 3. The length of the CDR3 is 13 residues. Here the CDR3 DNA reads TGCAGTGCTAGGACAGGGACGAACTATGGCTACACCTTC. Amino acid sequence: CSARTGTNYGYTF.

On this clonotype itself: At one end the junction does not follow the germline gene, possibly because of a read error. The V call is TRBV6-2 or TRBV6-3, the J call TRBJ2-7; weak D call: TRBD2 (6 bases). This CDR3 has 11 residues. Germline V gene lookup returns CDR1 MNHEY and CDR2 SVGEGT. CDR3: CASSYPSGAHF. The CDR3 bases are TGTGCCAGCAGTTACCCGTCGGGAGCACACTTC.

In this sample, this clonotype turned up a few times. The chain carries TRBV14 and TRBJ1-1; D remains unclear. This CDR3 is 13 amino acids long. The ends were cut back, 0 bases at V and 10 bases at J, with 12 bases in the middle. Germline V gives CDR1 SGHDN, CDR2 FVKESK. This chain's CDR3 is CASSQDLGLGAFF. The CDR3, as DNA: TGTGCCAGCAGCCAAGATCTCGGCCTTGGAGCTTTCTTT.

There are a few counts of this clonotype. This sequence joins TRBV20-1 and TRBJ2-1, with 8 bases identical to TRBD2. The CDR3 length is 14 residues. Looked up from germline, CDR1 is DFQATT and CDR2 is SNEGSKA (reference sequence). V shed 3 bases and J 4 bases; nucleotides not matched to a gene: 5. In DNA, the CDR3 is TGCAGTGCTAGCGGGGGGGCCGGTTACAATGAGCAGTTCTTC. Translating it yields CSASGGAGYNEQFF.

The chain recombines TRBV12-3 or TRBV12-4 with TRBJ2-2; D remains unclear. The CDR3 contains 13 residues. The V gene lost 7 bases and the J gene lost 5 bases, with 11 bases spanning the gap. CDR3 sequence: CASKFITTGELFF. The CDR3 nucleotides read TGTGCCAGCAAGTTTATAACTACCGGGGAGCTGTTTTTT.

This clonotype was seen more than once but under ten times. The genes are TRBV6-5 and TRBJ1-1; 9 nucleotides match TRBD1. This CDR3 spans 13 amino acids. Germline V lookup: CDR1 MNHEY, CDR2 SVGAGI. The ends lost 6 bases at V and 7 bases at J; junction bases unmatched: 6. The CDR3 is CASRPTGGFEAFF. The CDR3 nucleotides are TGTGCCAGCAGGCCAACAGGGGGCTTTGAAGCTTTCTTT.

This clonotype was observed many times. The V call is TRBV6-5, the J call TRBJ2-1; D possibly corresponds to TRBD2 (6 bases). In germline, CDR1 is MNHEY, CDR2 SVGAGI. V gave up 6 bases and J gave up 7 bases, with 7 bases separating them. The CDR3 totals 11 residues. CDR3 sequence reads: CASRAGNEQFF. Written as DNA, the CDR3 is TGTGCCAGCAGGGCGGGGAATGAGCAGTTCTTC.

The V call is TRBV3-1, the J call TRBJ2-3, with 7 bases lining up with TRBD2. The V segment lost 0 bases and the J segment 1 base; nucleotides outside the gene matches: 4. The CDR3 extends over 16 amino acids. The germline V gene encodes CDR1 LGHDT and CDR2 YNNKEL (reference sequence). CDR3 sequence reads: CASSQDRLAGTDTQYF. The CDR3 DNA sequence: TGTGCCAGCAGCCAAGATAGACTAGCTGGCACAGATACGCAGTATTTT.

The chain is built from TRBV6-5 and TRBJ1-6; tentative D call: TRBD1 (5 bases). Trimming removed 5 bases from V and 7 bases from J, with 18 bases in between. CDR3 length equals 16 residues. Germline values: CDR1 MNHEY, CDR2 SVGAGI. CDR3 amino acids: CASSPTGGLGNSPLHF. The CDR3 coding sequence is TGTGCCAGCAGTCCCACAGGTGGACTGGGCAATTCACCCCTCCACTTT.

This clonotype was observed a few times. The chain couples TRBV7-8 to TRBJ2-3, with 7 positions matching TRBD1. Germline V CDR1 and CDR2: SGHVS, FQNEAQ. J was trimmed by 3 bases and V by 5 bases; bases with no gene match: 17. The CDR3 covers 18 residues. In DNA, the CDR3 is TGTGCCAGCAGCCCGGTGTCCTCGACAGGGATCATGACAGATACGCAGTATTTT. This gives the protein CASSPVSSTGIMTDTQYF. The full variable domain, rest sourced from reference TRBV7-8 and TRBJ2-3, is GAGVSQSPRYKVAKRGQDVALRCDPISGHVSLFWYQQALGQGPEFLTYFQNEAQLDKSGLPSDRFFAERPEGSVSTLKIQRTQQEDSAVYLCASSPVSSTGIMTDTQYFGPGTRLTVL.

The chain links TRBV3-1 to TRBJ2-2, with unresolved D. V was cut by 2 bases and J by 6 bases, with 4 bases left in between. CDR3 length: 12 residues. Germline V gives CDR1 LGHDT, CDR2 YNNKEL (reference sequence). The CDR3 DNA reads as TGTGCCAGCAGCCAAATTGCCGGGGAGCTGTTTTTT. Protein sequence: CASSQIAGELFF.

The chain combines TRBV19 with TRBJ2-7; the D gene is possibly TRBD1 (6 bases). This CDR3 has 16 residues. The V end was cut by 3 bases, the J end by 1 base, with 16 bases between. The germline V gene encodes CDR1 LNHDA and CDR2 SQIVND (reference sequence). As DNA, the CDR3 is TGTGCCAGTAGTATTGGGGCAGGGGTAAAGTCCTACGAGCAGTACTTC. It is translated as CASSIGAGVKSYEQYF.

The chain couples TRBV30 to TRBJ2-2; tentative D call: TRBD1 (6 bases). Germline CDR1 and CDR2: GTSNPN and SVGIG (reference sequence). This CDR3 comprises 18 residues. The ends were cut back, 3 bases at V and 3 bases at J, with 23 bases in the middle. CDR3 protein: CAWRGKGQKLGYTGELFF. Written as DNA, the CDR3 is TGTGCCTGGAGGGGAAAGGGACAAAAGCTGGGTTACACCGGGGAGCTGTTTTTT.

Only a few counts were recorded for this clonotype. The rearrangement uses TRBV18 and TRBJ2-5; 8 bases map to TRBD1. Germline loops: CDR1 KGHSH, CDR2 LQKENI. Trimming at V came to 4 bases and at J to 5 bases, leaving 6 bases not matched to a gene. The CDR3 runs to 14 residues. CDR3 bases: TGTGCCAGCTCACGACAGGGGAATGGGGAGACCCAGTACTTC. This codes for CASSRQGNGETQYF.

This clonotype was seen at least ten times. This sequence joins TRBV10-3 and TRBJ2-6; 7 bases are a match to TRBD1. The length of the CDR3 is 16 residues. In germline, CDR1 is ENHRY, CDR2 SYGVKD. J was trimmed by 0 bases and V by 6 bases; bases with no gene match: 5. The CDR3 sequence: CAISGTAVSGANVLTF. The CDR3 DNA reads as TGTGCCATCAGCGGGACAGCCGTCTCTGGGGCCAACGTCCTGACTTTC.

This clonotype was observed a few times. V usage is TRBV6-5 and J usage is TRBJ2-6; 7 nucleotides agree with TRBD1. There are 16 residues in the CDR3. Per the germline V gene, CDR1 is MNHEY and CDR2 is SVGAGI. J was trimmed by 0 bases and V by 8 bases; bases with no gene match: 7. The CDR3 loop reads CASRRTGPSGANVLTF. CDR3 sequence (DNA): TGTGCCAGCCGAAGGACAGGCCCCTCTGGGGCCAACGTCCTGACTTTC.

The chain carries TRBV5-1 and TRBJ2-3, with 8 nucleotides matching TRBD2. With V trimmed by 0 bases and J by 4 bases, 4 bases remained unmatched. From germline, CDR1 is SGHRS and CDR2 YFSETQ. The CDR3 is 15 amino acids. The CDR3 protein is CASSLVPGGPDTQYF. As DNA, the CDR3 is TGCGCCAGCAGCTTGGTACCGGGGGGGCCAGATACGCAGTATTTT.

This clonotype was seen many times. This rearrangement joins TRBV9 to TRBJ2-6, with D tentatively TRBD2 (5 bases). The CDR3 contains 17 residues. Trimming removed 0 bases from V and 0 bases from J, with 10 bases in between. Germline-derived CDR1 and CDR2 are SGDLS and YYNGEE. CDR3 in DNA: TGTGCCAGCAGCGTAGTCCCGGGGTACTCTGGGGCCAACGTCCTGACTTTC. Its translation is CASSVVPGYSGANVLTF. The complete variable domain, with remaining parts taken from reference TRBV9 and TRBJ2-6, reads DSGVTQTPKHLITATGQRVTLRCSPRSGDLSVYWYQQSLDQGLQFLIQYYNGEERAKGNILERFSAQQFPDLHSELNLSSLELGDSALYFCASSVVPGYSGANVLTFGAGSRLTVL.

The V gene is TRBV7-9, the J gene TRBJ2-5, with D perhaps TRBD1 or TRBD2 (5 bases each). Germline assignment: CDR1 SEHNR and CDR2 FQNEAQ (reference sequence). The V gene lost 5 bases and the J gene lost 5 bases, with 18 bases spanning the gap. The CDR3 spans 15 residues. The CDR3 loop reads CASSLGTTKAETQYF. The CDR3 region has the DNA TGTGCCAGCAGCCTAGGGACCACTAAGGCCGAGACCCAGTACTTC.